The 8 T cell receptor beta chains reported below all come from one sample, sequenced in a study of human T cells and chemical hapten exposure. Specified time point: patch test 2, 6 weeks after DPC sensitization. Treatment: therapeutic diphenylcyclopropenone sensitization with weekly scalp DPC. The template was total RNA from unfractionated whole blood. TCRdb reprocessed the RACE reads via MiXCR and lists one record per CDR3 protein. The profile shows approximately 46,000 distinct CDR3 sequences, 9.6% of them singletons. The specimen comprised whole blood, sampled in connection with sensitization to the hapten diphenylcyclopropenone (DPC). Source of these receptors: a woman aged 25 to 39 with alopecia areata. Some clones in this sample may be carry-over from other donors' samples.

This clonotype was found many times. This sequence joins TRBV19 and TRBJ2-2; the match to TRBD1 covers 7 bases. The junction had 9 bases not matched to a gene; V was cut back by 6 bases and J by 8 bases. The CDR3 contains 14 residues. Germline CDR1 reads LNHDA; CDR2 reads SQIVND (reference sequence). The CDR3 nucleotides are TGTGCCAGTAGGACAGGGACCCACCGGGGGGAGCTGTTTTTT. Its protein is CASRTGTHRGELFF.

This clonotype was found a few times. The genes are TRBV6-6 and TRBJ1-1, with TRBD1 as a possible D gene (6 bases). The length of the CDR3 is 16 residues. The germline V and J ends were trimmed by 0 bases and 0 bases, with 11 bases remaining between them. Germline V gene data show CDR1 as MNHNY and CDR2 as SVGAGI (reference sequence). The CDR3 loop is CASSYSPGQMNTEAFF. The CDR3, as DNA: TGTGCCAGCAGTTACTCGCCTGGACAGATGAACACTGAAGCTTTCTTT.

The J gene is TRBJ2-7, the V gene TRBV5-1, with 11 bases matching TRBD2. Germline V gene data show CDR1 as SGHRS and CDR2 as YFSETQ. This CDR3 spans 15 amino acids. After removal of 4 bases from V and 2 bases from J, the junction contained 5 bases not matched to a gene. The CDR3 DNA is TGCGCCAGCAGCATGGGACTAGCGGAAACCTACGAGCAGTACTTC. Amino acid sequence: CASSMGLAETYEQYF.

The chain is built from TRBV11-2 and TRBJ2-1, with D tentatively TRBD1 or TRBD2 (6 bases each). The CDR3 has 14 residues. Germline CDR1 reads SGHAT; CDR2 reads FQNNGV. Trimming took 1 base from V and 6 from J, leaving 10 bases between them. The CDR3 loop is CASSLAGAPNEQFF. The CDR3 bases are TGTGCCAGCAGCTTAGCGGGGGCCCCCAATGAGCAGTTCTTC.

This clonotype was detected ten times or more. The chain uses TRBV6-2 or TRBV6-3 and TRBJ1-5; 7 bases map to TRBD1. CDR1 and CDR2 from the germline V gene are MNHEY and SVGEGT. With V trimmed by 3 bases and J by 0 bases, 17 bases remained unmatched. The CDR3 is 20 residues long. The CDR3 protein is CASSYHPHRGGTYSNQPQHF. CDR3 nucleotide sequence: TGTGCCAGCAGTTATCATCCTCACAGGGGAGGTACCTATAGCAATCAGCCCCAGCATTTT.

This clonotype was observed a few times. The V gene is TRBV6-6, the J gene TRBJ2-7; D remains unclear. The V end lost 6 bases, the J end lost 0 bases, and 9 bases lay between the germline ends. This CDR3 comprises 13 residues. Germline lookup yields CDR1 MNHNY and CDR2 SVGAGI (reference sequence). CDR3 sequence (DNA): TGTGCCAGCAGCGCAGTCAGCTCCTACGAGCAGTACTTC. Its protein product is CASSAVSSYEQYF.

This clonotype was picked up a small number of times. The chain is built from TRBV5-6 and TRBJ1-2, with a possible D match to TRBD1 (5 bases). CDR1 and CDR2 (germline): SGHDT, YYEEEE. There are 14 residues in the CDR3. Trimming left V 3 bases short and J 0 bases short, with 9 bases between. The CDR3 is CASSWGRANYGYTF. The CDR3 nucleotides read TGTGCCAGCAGCTGGGGACGGGCTAACTATGGCTACACCTTC.

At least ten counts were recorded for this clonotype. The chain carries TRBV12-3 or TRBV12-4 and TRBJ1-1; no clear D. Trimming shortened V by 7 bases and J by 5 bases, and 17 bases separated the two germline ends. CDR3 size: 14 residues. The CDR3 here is CASIPGGRITEAFF. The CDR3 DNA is TGTGCCAGCATACCTGGAGGGCGAATTACTGAAGCTTTCTTT.